This T cell receptor (beta chain) was captured by sequencing in a study of blood T cell repertoires in COVID-19. Study-wide context: Acute and convalescent COVID-19 specimens originated in the United States, Italy and Spain. Sample material is recorded as cDNA or gDNA derived from T cells, B-cell-depleted T cells, or PBMCs.

Original processing notes: Cell counts per sample came from amplifying reference gene primers. The repertoire was sequenced with immunoSEQ multiplex PCR; TCRdb's copy has only in-frame clones and lacks some. That table supplies the V and J calls and clone size; D and trimming were determined from the DNA. The sample includes about 91,000 clones, just over 85% of them seen just once. V lost 9 bases to trimming and J lost 1 base; unmatched junction nucleotides: 10. The CDR3 loop spans 16 amino acids. Germline V CDR1 and CDR2: KGHDR, SFDVKD. This receptor was obtained from a woman aged 70-85 years with acute or convalescent COVID-19. J is TRBJ2-2 and V is TRBV24-1; 7 bases fit TRBD1. The sample comprised peripheral blood. The CDR3 DNA reads TGTGCCACCGGGCCCACGGGACAGAAGAACACCGGGGAGCTGTTTTTT. It yields the protein CATGPTGQKNTGELFF.